The 24 T cell receptor beta chains given below trace back to one sample, sequenced in a study of blood T cell repertoires in COVID-19. TCRdb keeps only in-frame clones here, not all; method: immunoSEQ multiplex PCR. Here the sample spans a few hundred thousand clones, more than 75% being singletons. Specimen: PBMCs or T cells enriched from blood (not recorded which). These receptors came from a woman between 45 and 65 years old who had recovered from COVID-19.

V and J are TRBV4-1 and TRBJ2-7, with a weak D call TRBD1 (5 bases). Germline CDR1 MGHRA, CDR2 YSYEKL. Trimming took 1 base from V and 3 from J, leaving 16 bases between them. The length of the CDR3 is 16 residues. CDR3 sequence reads: CASSQGKTEPYYEQYF. In DNA, the CDR3 is TGCGCCAGCAGCCAAGGGAAGACAGAACCCTACTACGAGCAGTACTTC.

The rearrangement uses TRBV28 and TRBJ1-1; D is possibly TRBD1 (5 bases). Trimming removed 8 bases at V and 1 base at J, with 17 bases between. CDR3 length equals 15 residues. Germline V lookup: CDR1 MDHEN, CDR2 SYDVKM. CDR3 sequence: CASSFFRGTNTEAFF. The CDR3 DNA sequence: TGTGCCAGCTCCTTTTTCCGGGGGACGAACACTGAAGCTTTCTTT.

The chain employs TRBV5-4 and TRBJ1-1; 7 bases are shared with TRBD1. The CDR3 totals 13 residues. V dropped 4 bases and J dropped 3; count of bases not matched to a gene: 3. Germline V lookup: CDR1 SGHNT, CDR2 YYREEE (reference sequence). The CDR3 DNA sequence: TGTGCCAGCAGCCCGCAGGGGGACACTGAAGCTTTCTTT. It encodes CASSPQGDTEAFF.

The chain couples TRBV3-1 (or the pseudogene TRBV3-2) to TRBJ1-1; 7 bases are shared with TRBD1. With V trimmed by 1 base and J by 3 bases, 5 bases remained unmatched. This CDR3 spans 15 amino acids. Looked up from germline, CDR1 is LGHDT and CDR2 is YNNKEL (reference sequence). CDR3 in DNA: TGTGCCAGCAGCCAAGTCGGACAGGTCCACACTGAAGCTTTCTTT. As protein: CASSQVGQVHTEAFF.

The chain recombines TRBV19 with TRBJ1-2, with D perhaps TRBD1 (5 bases). The CDR3 has 15 amino acids. Between the trimmed V and J ends, which lost 4 bases and 0 bases, there was a span of 12 bases. Germline V gives CDR1 LNHDA, CDR2 SQIVND (reference sequence). The CDR3 here is CASSTGTPTNYGYTF. CDR3 in DNA: TGTGCCAGTAGTACCGGGACTCCGACTAACTATGGCTACACCTTC.

This chain links TRBV12-5 with TRBJ2-1; 15 positions agree with TRBD2. The CDR3 length is 17 residues. CDR1 is LGHNT and CDR2 is FRNRAP in the germline V gene. Unmatched junction bases numbered 8, after V lost 3 bases and J lost 8 bases. The CDR3 coding sequence is TGTGCTAGTGGTTTTAGGGGACTAGCGGGGGGTATCGATGAGCAGTTCTTC. It codes for CASGFRGLAGGIDEQFF.

This clone has a single count. The chain employs TRBV28 and TRBJ1-5; D unresolved. The germline V and J ends were trimmed by 6 bases and 0 bases, with 12 bases remaining between them. The CDR3 is 15 residues long. Germline V gene sequence: CDR1 MDHEN, CDR2 SYDVKM. The CDR3: CASSSRVYSNQPQHF. The CDR3, as DNA: TGTGCCAGCAGCTCCCGGGTTTATAGCAATCAGCCCCAGCATTTT.

The CDR3 bases are TGTGCCAGCAGCCTCAGGATGCAGGAGGGTGGCTACACCTTC. Translated, it gives CASSLRMQEGGYTF. The V call is TRBV7-2, the J call TRBJ1-2; D call uncertain. This CDR3 spans 14 amino acids. Germline values: CDR1 SGHTA, CDR2 FQGNSA. The V and J ends lost 5 bases and 7 bases respectively, with 17 bases between them.

This chain connects TRBV30 to TRBJ2-2; tentatively, D is TRBD2 (5 bases). V was cut by 4 bases and J by 7 bases, with 16 bases left in between. The CDR3 totals 14 residues. Per germline, CDR1 GTSNPN and CDR2 SVGIG (reference sequence). The CDR3 nucleotides are TGTGCCTGGAAACACCCGCTTGAGGGCGGGGAGCTGTTTTTT. Translating gives CAWKHPLEGGELFF.

The genes are TRBV4-3 and TRBJ1-3; TRBD1 agrees at 7 bases. The CDR3 runs 14 residues. J lost 4 bases, V lost 3 bases, and 3 bases had no gene match. CDR1 LGHNA and CDR2 YSLEER come from the germline V gene. The CDR3: CASSQEDRGNTIYF. CDR3 in DNA: TGCGCCAGCAGCCAGGAGGACAGGGGAAACACCATATATTTT.

This clone has only one observation. V usage is TRBV18 and J usage is TRBJ1-1, with D possibly TRBD1 on 6 matching bases. V lost 5 bases, J lost 2 bases, and 18 bases lay in between. Germline CDR1 KGHSH, CDR2 LQKENI. This CDR3 is 16 amino acids long. CDR3 sequence reads: CASSDGRGARNTEAFF. The CDR3 nucleotides read TGTGCCAGCTCAGATGGACGGGGGGCACGAAACACTGAAGCTTTCTTT.

This chain links TRBV5-8 with TRBJ1-1, with a possible D match to TRBD1 (5 bases). The CDR3 runs 13 residues. The V gene's germline CDR1 is SGHTS and CDR2 YDEGEE. V lost 0 bases, J lost 8 bases, and 11 bases lay in between. For the CDR3, the DNA is TGTGCCAGCAGCTTGGTCGACAGCAGCGAAGCTTTCTTT. Its protein product is CASSLVDSSEAFF.

This sequence joins TRBV7-6 and TRBJ1-2; maybe TRBD1 (5 bases). Trimming cost V 0 bases and J 6 bases, with 14 bases left between them. Looked up from germline, CDR1 is SGHVS and CDR2 is FNYEAQ. CDR3 length: 15 residues. CDR3 nucleotide sequence: TGTGCCAGCAGCTTAGCGGGTGGGGGGAAGGATGGCTACACCTTC. It encodes CASSLAGGGKDGYTF.

V usage is TRBV11-2 and J usage is TRBJ2-1; tentatively, D is TRBD2 (6 bases). Trimming shortened V by 1 base and J by 9 bases, and 7 bases separated the two germline ends. This CDR3 has 12 residues. CDR1 and CDR2 from the germline V gene are SGHAT and FQNNGV. The CDR3 spells CASSLGGLEQFF. As DNA, the CDR3 is TGTGCCAGCAGCTTAGGGGGACTTGAGCAGTTCTTC. Filled out from reference TRBV11-2 and TRBJ2-1, the complete variable domain reads EAGVAQSPRYKIIEKRQSVAFWCNPISGHATLYWYQQILGQGPKLLIQFQNNGVVDDSQLPKDRFSAERLKGVDSTLKIQPAKLEDSAVYLCASSLGGLEQFFGPGTRLTVL.

The rearrangement joins TRBV27 to TRBJ1-1; 7 bases align to TRBD1. The length of the CDR3 is 13 residues. V shed 5 bases, J shed 5 bases, and the junction held 5 bases outside the gene matches. Germline lookup yields CDR1 MNHEY and CDR2 SMNVEV (reference sequence). CDR3 DNA sequence: TGTGCCAGCAGTCTACAGACAGGGACTGAAGCTTTCTTT. The encoded protein is CASSLQTGTEAFF.

V is TRBV7-3 and J is TRBJ1-2; D gene unclear. Germline V gives CDR1 SGHTA, CDR2 FQGTGA. The CDR3 has 14 amino acids. V was shortened by 2 bases and J by 6 bases, with 13 bases between the two germline ends. In nucleotides, the CDR3 is TGTGCCAGCAGCTTAGGTTACTTGGGAGATGGCTACACCTTC. It yields the protein CASSLGYLGDGYTF. Full variable domain (remainder filled in from reference TRBV7-3 and TRBJ1-2): GAGVSQTPSNKVTEKGKYVELRCDPISGHTALYWYRQSLGQGPEFLIYFQGTGAADDSGLPNDRFFAVRPEGSVSTLKIQRTERGDSAVYLCASSLGYLGDGYTFGSGTRLTVV.

Notes on this clone: The DNA is left out, because the CDR3 cannot be placed on it with certainty; the CDR3 is given as TCRdb lists it. The chain joins TRBV12-3 or TRBV12-4 to TRBJ1-1; the table assigns TRBD1, which was not confirmed against the DNA. The CDR3 length is 12 residues, termini included. The CDR3 region is CASSFGPGLTFF.

The CDR3 here is CASSPGGRSTDTQYF. The CDR3 region has the DNA TGTGCCAGCAGTCCAGGGGGCCGGAGCACAGATACGCAGTATTTT. The gene calls are TRBV28 and TRBJ2-3; TRBD1 aligns across 8 bases. Germline CDR1 MDHEN, CDR2 SYDVKM. The CDR3 runs 15 residues. The J segment lost 0 bases and the V segment lost 5 bases, leaving 4 bases of the junction unmatched.

The chain combines TRBV7-2 with TRBJ1-2, with D unclear. The length of the CDR3 is 14 residues. From germline, CDR1 is SGHTA and CDR2 FQGNSA. Deletions cut 3 bases from V and 8 bases from J, with 16 bases between. CDR3 sequence: CASSFGGEGPGYTF. DNA for the CDR3: TGTGCCAGCAGCTTTGGTGGGGAGGGCCCAGGCTACACCTTC.

This clone has only one observation. V gene TRBV5-1 combines with J gene TRBJ2-3; a weak D match, TRBD2 (5 bases). The CDR3 runs to 16 residues. The V end lost 0 bases, the J end lost 4 bases, and 15 bases lay between the germline ends. Per the germline V gene, CDR1 is SGHRS and CDR2 is YFSETQ. The CDR3, as DNA: TGCGCCAGCAGCTTGGCCGGGGTCCGTGGCTCAGATACGCAGTATTTT. Translating gives CASSLAGVRGSDTQYF.

V and J are TRBV30 and TRBJ1-5; the D gene is possibly TRBD1 (6 bases). V lost 0 bases and J lost 6, with 15 bases in between. The germline V gene encodes CDR1 GTSNPN and CDR2 SVGIG (reference sequence). The CDR3 sequence is 15 residues long. CDR3: CAWSVRGGRGQPQHF. DNA of the CDR3: TGTGCCTGGAGTGTACGAGGGGGAAGGGGTCAGCCCCAGCATTTT.

This clone was counted once. The V and J genes are TRBV4-1 and TRBJ1-2, with 11 bases identical to TRBD1. J lost 7 bases, V lost 0 bases, and 7 bases had no gene match. CDR1 and CDR2 (germline): MGHRA, YSYEKL. This CDR3 is 16 amino acids long. Here the CDR3 reads CASSQDGTGGVSGYTF. The CDR3 region has the DNA TGCGCCAGCAGCCAAGACGGGACAGGGGGAGTCAGTGGCTACACCTTC.

This chain connects TRBV28 to TRBJ1-3; D might be TRBD1 (5 bases). V was clipped by 3 bases and J by 4 bases, with 7 bases between them. CDR1 MDHEN and CDR2 SYDVKM come from the germline V gene. The CDR3 loop spans 13 amino acids. CDR3 residues: CASSFQGGNTIYF. The CDR3 region has the DNA TGTGCCAGCAGTTTCCAGGGAGGAAACACCATATATTTT.

The chain recombines TRBV27 with TRBJ1-2, with D perhaps matching TRBD1 (5 bases). Trimming removed 6 bases from V and 5 bases from J, with 16 bases in between. Germline loops: CDR1 MNHEY, CDR2 SMNVEV (reference sequence). There are 14 residues in the CDR3. The CDR3 region is CASSLISGGYGYTF. In nucleotides, the CDR3 is TGTGCCAGCAGCCTAATTTCGGGGGGATATGGCTACACCTTC.